This entry describes one TCR beta chain. The data stem from a study of blood T cells in healthy people across ages. Germline V lookup: CDR1 DFQATT, CDR2 SNEGSKA (reference sequence). The CDR3 sequence is 13 residues long. The trim removed 6 bases at V and 5 bases at J, leaving 6 bases unmatched. A second 7 to 11 cycle PCR used barcoded and J-beta primers. TCRdb reanalysed the 5' RACE reads using MiXCR and keeps one entry per CDR3 protein. The sample lists over 600,000 distinct CDR3 sequences, 21% occurring once. The chain recombines TRBV20-1 with TRBJ2-1, with TRBD2 matching 8 bases. This clonotype originated in a man in his 70s in good health. The specimen was blood. CDR3 coding DNA: TGCAGTGCGTTACTAGCGGCTAACAATGAGCAGTTCTTC. Residues: CSALLAANNEQFF.